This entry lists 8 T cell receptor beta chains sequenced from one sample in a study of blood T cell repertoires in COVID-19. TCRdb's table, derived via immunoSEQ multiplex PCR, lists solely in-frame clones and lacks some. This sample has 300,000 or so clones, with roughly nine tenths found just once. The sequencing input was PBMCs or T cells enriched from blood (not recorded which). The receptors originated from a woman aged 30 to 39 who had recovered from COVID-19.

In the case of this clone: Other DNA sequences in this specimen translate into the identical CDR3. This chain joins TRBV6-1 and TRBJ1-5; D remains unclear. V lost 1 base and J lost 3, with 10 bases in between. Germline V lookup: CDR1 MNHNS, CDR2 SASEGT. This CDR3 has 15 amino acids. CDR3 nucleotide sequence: TGTGCCAGCAGTGAAGTAGGCGGTTACAATCAGCCCCAGCATTTT. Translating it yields CASSEVGGYNQPQHF.

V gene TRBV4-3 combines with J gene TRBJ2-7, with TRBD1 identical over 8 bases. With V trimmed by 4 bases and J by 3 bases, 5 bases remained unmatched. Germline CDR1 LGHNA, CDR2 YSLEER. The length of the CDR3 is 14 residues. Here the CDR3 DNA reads TGCGCCAGCAGCCTAGGAGACAGGGGCTACGAGCAGTACTTC. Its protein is CASSLGDRGYEQYF.

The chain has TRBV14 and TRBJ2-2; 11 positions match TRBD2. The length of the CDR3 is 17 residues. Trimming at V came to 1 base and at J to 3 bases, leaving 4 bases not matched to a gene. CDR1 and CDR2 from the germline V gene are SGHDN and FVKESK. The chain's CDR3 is CASSQVVGLADTGELFF. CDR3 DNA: TGTGCCAGCAGCCAAGTTGTGGGACTAGCGGACACCGGGGAGCTGTTTTTT.

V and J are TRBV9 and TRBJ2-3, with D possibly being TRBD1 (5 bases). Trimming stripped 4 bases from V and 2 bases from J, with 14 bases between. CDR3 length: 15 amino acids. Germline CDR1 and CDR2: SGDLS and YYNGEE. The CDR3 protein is CASSPRQLDTDTQYF. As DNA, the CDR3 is TGTGCCAGCAGCCCCAGACAGCTTGACACAGATACGCAGTATTTT.

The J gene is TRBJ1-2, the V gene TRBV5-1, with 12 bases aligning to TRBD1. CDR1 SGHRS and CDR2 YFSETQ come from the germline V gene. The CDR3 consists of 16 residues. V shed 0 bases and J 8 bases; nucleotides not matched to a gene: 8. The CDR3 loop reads CASSLAPGQGARGYTF. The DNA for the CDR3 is TGCGCCAGCAGCTTGGCCCCGGGACAGGGGGCGCGAGGCTACACCTTC.

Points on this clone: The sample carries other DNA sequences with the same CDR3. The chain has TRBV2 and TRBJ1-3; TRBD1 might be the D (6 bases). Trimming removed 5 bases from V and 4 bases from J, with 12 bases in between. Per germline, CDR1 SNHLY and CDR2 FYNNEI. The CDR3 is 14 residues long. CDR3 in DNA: TGTGCCAGCAGTCCCACAGGGTCCGGAAACACCATATATTTT. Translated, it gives CASSPTGSGNTIYF.

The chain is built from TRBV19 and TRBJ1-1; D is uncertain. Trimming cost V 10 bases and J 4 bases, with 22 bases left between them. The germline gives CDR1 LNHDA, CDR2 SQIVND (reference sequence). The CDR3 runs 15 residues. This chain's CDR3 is CATARAGRSVTEAFF. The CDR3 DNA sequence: TGTGCCACCGCGCGCGCTGGGAGGTCTGTCACTGAAGCTTTCTTT.

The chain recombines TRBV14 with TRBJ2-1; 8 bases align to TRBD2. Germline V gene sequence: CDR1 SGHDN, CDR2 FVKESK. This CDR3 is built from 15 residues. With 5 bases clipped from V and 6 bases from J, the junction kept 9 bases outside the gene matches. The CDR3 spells CASSSGGGPPNEQFF. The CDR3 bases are TGTGCCAGCAGCTCCGGCGGGGGGCCGCCCAATGAGCAGTTCTTC.